The T cell receptor (beta chain) described here comes from a study of T-cell reconstitution after alpha-beta-depleted transplantation in children. General observations from the study: It was surviving recipient T cells and thymic progenitors that gave some patients high TCRbeta diversity at day 60. In patients about two months after transplant, alpha-beta T cells reportedly arose from several hundred expanded graft clones. The authors attributed T-cell counts and diversity one year after transplant mostly to newly produced T cells.

There are a few counts of this clonotype. Its antigen remains unknown. For TCRbeta, the library was prepared with unique molecular identifiers. TCRdb fed the PCR reads into MiXCR, producing one record per CDR3 protein. Here the sample spans fewer than 400,000 distinct CDR3 sequences, 20% to 30% being singletons. Germline V gene lookup returns CDR1 KGHDR and CDR2 SFDVKD. This CDR3 is built from 15 residues. V was trimmed by 0 bases and J by 6 bases, leaving 13 bases between them. This clonotype was obtained from a male patient aged 10 to 17 who had a stem cell transplant for acute lymphoblastic leukemia, so the T cells may come from the graft donor. This chain joins TRBV24-1 and TRBJ1-1, with D possibly being TRBD1 (6 bases). The sample here was PBMCs, mostly from graft donor cells, taken 180 days after TCRalphabeta/CD19-depleted stem cell transplant. Here the CDR3 reads CATSDLKTGKAEAFF. The CDR3 bases are TGTGCCACCAGTGATTTGAAAACAGGGAAAGCTGAAGCTTTCTTT.